This T cell receptor beta chain emerged from a study of cytomegalovirus exposure and HLA in healthy donors. Germline CDR1 and CDR2: LGHNA and YNFKEQ. CDR3 length equals 13 residues. V was shortened by 1 base and J by 12 bases, with 13 bases between the two germline ends. The table came from immunoSEQ multiplex PCR; TCRdb's copy has only in-frame clones and leaves some out. The sample lists about 160,000 clones, roughly 90% occurring once. The sequenced sample consisted of PBMCs. V usage is TRBV4-2 and J usage is TRBJ2-1, with D maybe TRBD2 (6 bases). The sequence was obtained from a woman between 18 and 29 years old in good health and CMV-seropositive. The CDR3 reads CASSQGEVDGQFF. CDR3 sequence (DNA): TGTGCCAGCAGCCAAGGGGAGGTGGACGGGCAGTTCTTC.